The clone carrying this T cell receptor beta chain was seen only a few times. Its specificity is not known. The primer mix had 60 Vbeta and 13 Jbeta primers. The table came from immunoSEQ multiplex PCR; TCRdb's copy has only in-frame clones and leaves some out. The table shows 150,000 to 200,000 clones, with around three quarters occurring only once. The data stem from a study of cytomegalovirus exposure and HLA in healthy donors. Study-level points and caveats: A later analysis reportedly identified an Asian-associated ancestry cluster as carrying fewer N-insertions than the 666-donor mean. It was shown in a later analysis that HLA-associated TCR beta chains were more clonally expanded than other, equally common chains. With later analysis, a missense DCLRE1C variant became linked to TCR beta V- and J-gene trimming. Productive rates of about 90% or about 30% were seen for most TCR beta V segments in an earlier analysis.

The sample comprised PBMCs. This TCR was sampled from a woman aged 30 to 39 in good health and CMV-seronegative.

CDR3 sequence (DNA): TGTGCCAGCAGGGACAGGACCTATGGCTACACCTTC. The encoded protein is CASRDRTYGYTF. The chain has TRBV2 and TRBJ1-2, with 7 bases fitting TRBD1. V was clipped by 6 bases and J by 4 bases; unmatched bases: 2. This CDR3 contains 12 residues. Germline loops: CDR1 SNHLY, CDR2 FYNNEI.